This T cell receptor (beta chain) was captured in a study of shared clonotypes between healthy human individuals. Study information: The composition of the donors was a couple of women and a few men aged 18 to 49.

From germline, CDR1 is MDHEN and CDR2 SYDVKM. The CDR3 runs to 14 residues. Trimming stripped 6 bases from V and 1 base from J, with 12 bases between. Assay used: immunoSEQ multiplex PCR; TCRdb lists only in-frame clones, some missing. The data hold approximately 1.1 million clones, with roughly 74% observed a single time. Notes on the study in general: The donor pool, a small one, limited the genetic and exposure-history diversity represented.

A note on this clone: Antigen unknown.

This rearrangement joins TRBV28 to TRBJ1-1; D is uncertain. This sequence originates from a young man in good health. Some clones in this sample may be carry-over from other donors' samples. The source material was memory CD4+ T cells from PBMCs. As for subset: CD45RA-negative fraction. CDR3: CASRTRVGNTEAFF. CDR3 sequence (DNA): TGTGCCAGCAGAACGAGGGTGGGGAACACTGAAGCTTTCTTT.